This T cell receptor (beta chain) was captured by sequencing in a study of blood T cell repertoires in COVID-19. The table came from immunoSEQ multiplex PCR; TCRdb's copy has only in-frame clones and leaves some out. There are under 100,000 clones in the sample; roughly 86% occur only once, and about 15% lies in the top ten. This CDR3 contains 15 residues. The V and J ends lost 4 bases and 6 bases, in that order; junction bases with no gene match: 5. Germline V gene lookup returns CDR1 LNHDA and CDR2 SQIVND (reference sequence). The clonotype comes from a human donor in a cohort sampled during active COVID-19. This chain joins TRBV19 and TRBJ2-1; 11 nucleotides match TRBD1. The specimen sequenced was peripheral blood. The CDR3 coding sequence is TGTGCCAGTAGTAGCGCCGGGACAGGGGGCAATGAGCAGTTCTTC. Translation gives CASSSAGTGGNEQFF.